The 3 T cell receptor beta chains below all came from one sample that was sequenced in a study of cytomegalovirus exposure and HLA in healthy donors. Vbeta (60) and Jbeta (13) primers were used in the PCR. Assay used: immunoSEQ multiplex PCR; TCRdb lists only in-frame clones, some missing. Of about 250,000 clones listed, around 66% are singletons. What was sequenced was PBMCs. The receptors shown here come from a female donor in good health and CMV-seronegative.

The rearrangement uses TRBV5-1 and TRBJ1-2, with a possible D match to TRBD1 (5 bases). CDR3 length: 12 amino acids. Trimming pared 1 base from V and 6 bases from J, leaving 7 bases between. Looked up from germline, CDR1 is SGHRS and CDR2 is YFSETQ. The CDR3 loop reads CASSLSGDGYTF. CDR3 in DNA: TGCGCCAGCAGCTTGTCGGGGGATGGCTACACCTTC.

The chain joins TRBV29-1 to TRBJ2-5; 8 nucleotides agree with TRBD1. Germline V gene lookup returns CDR1 SQVTM and CDR2 ANQGSEA. Trimming at V came to 7 bases and at J to 4 bases, leaving 5 bases not matched to a gene. This CDR3 spans 12 amino acids. The DNA of the CDR3 is TGCAGCGGGGAACAGGGGGGAGAGACCCAGTACTTC. Translation: CSGEQGGETQYF.

The chain uses TRBV9 and TRBJ1-3; D perhaps matches TRBD1 (5 bases). The V end lost 5 bases, the J end lost 0 bases, and 18 bases lay between the germline ends. The CDR3 has 17 amino acids. The germline gives CDR1 SGDLS, CDR2 YYNGEE. CDR3 amino acids: CASSSTGTPLSGNTIYF. CDR3 in DNA: TGTGCCAGCAGTTCAACCGGGACTCCTCTCTCTGGAAACACCATATATTTT.